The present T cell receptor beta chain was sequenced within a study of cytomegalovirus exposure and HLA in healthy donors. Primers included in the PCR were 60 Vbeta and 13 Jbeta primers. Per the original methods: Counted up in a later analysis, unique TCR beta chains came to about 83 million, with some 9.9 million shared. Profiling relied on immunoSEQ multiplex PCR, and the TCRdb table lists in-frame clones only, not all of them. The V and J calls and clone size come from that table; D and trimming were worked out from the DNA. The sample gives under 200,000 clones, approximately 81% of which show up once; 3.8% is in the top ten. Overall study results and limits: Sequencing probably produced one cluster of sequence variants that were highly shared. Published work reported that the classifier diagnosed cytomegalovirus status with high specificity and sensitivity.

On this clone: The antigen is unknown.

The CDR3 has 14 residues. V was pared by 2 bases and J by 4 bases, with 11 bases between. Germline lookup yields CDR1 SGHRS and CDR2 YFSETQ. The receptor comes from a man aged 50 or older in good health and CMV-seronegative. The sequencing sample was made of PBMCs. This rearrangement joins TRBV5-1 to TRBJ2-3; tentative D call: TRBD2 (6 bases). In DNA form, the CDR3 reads TGCGCCAGCAGCTTTGGGGGGTTGGCAGATACGCAGTATTTT. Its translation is CASSFGGLADTQYF.